Presented here are 16 T cell receptor beta chains from one specimen sequenced in a study of blood T cell repertoires in COVID-19. Data came from immunoSEQ multiplex PCR; TCRdb stores just in-frame clones and leaves some out. The sample yields fewer than 350,000 clones, approximately 91% seen once. Sequencing was carried out using PBMCs or T cells enriched from blood (not recorded which). Source of these receptors: a woman aged 40-49 years with acute COVID-19.

This clone was seen at least ten times. The DNA of the CDR3 is TGTGCCAGCAGCCGCAACCAACAGGGTCACAGGACTGAAGCTTTCTTT. Translation gives CASSRNQQGHRTEAFF. This chain links TRBV7-8 with TRBJ1-1, with a tentative D call TRBD1 (6 bases). Germline assignment: CDR1 SGHVS and CDR2 FQNEAQ. The CDR3 contains 16 residues. V was clipped by 5 bases and J by 5 bases, with 21 bases between them.

J is TRBJ1-5 and V is TRBV4-3, with 8 positions matching TRBD1. V shed 0 bases and J 4 bases; nucleotides not matched to a gene: 11. Germline CDR1 and CDR2: LGHNA and YSLEER. CDR3 size: 18 residues. CDR3 nucleotide sequence: TGCGCCAGCAGCCAAGAAATCCCCGACAGGGGCCGGAATCAGCCCCAGCATTTT. Translating gives CASSQEIPDRGRNQPQHF.

This chain connects TRBV29-1 to TRBJ2-6, with TRBD2 matching 8 bases. Germline CDR1 is SQVTM and CDR2 is ANQGSEA. This CDR3 spans 17 amino acids. The V gene end was trimmed by 4 bases and the J gene end by 0 bases; junction bases not matched to a gene: 8. DNA of the CDR3: TGCAGCGTTGGGCGGGCTAGCGGGCTCTCTGGGGCCAACGTCCTGACTTTC. This encodes CSVGRASGLSGANVLTF. Variable domain in full (rest from reference TRBV29-1 and TRBJ2-6): SAVISQKPSRDICQRGTSLTIQCQVDSQVTMMFWYRQQPGQSLTLIATANQGSEATYESGFVIDKFPISRPNLTFSTLTVSNMSPEDSSIYLCSVGRASGLSGANVLTFGAGSRLTVL.

The chain recombines TRBV6-5 with TRBJ2-2; perhaps TRBD1 as D (6 bases). The CDR3 contains 15 residues. V was shortened by 5 bases and J by 4 bases, with 14 bases between the two germline ends. Germline CDR1 reads MNHEY; CDR2 reads SVGAGI. CDR3 region: CASSTQTGGTGELFF. The CDR3 bases are TGTGCCAGCAGTACCCAGACAGGCGGCACCGGGGAGCTGTTTTTT.

On this clone itself: One end of the junction is discordant with germline, which a read error may explain. The V and J genes are TRBV4-1 and TRBJ2-1, with D perhaps TRBD2 (5 bases). Germline loops: CDR1 MGHRA, CDR2 YSYEKL. CDR3 length equals 17 residues. The CDR3 loop reads CASSQGGGGLSYNEQFF. CDR3 DNA sequence: TGCGCCAGCAGTCAAGGCGGCGGAGGTCTCTCCTACAATGAGCAGTTCTTC.

The chain combines TRBV18 with TRBJ2-5, with D perhaps matching TRBD1 (6 bases). Germline CDR1 reads KGHSH; CDR2 reads LQKENI. The CDR3 covers 14 residues. V lost 6 bases to trimming and J lost 1 base, with 12 bases between them. The CDR3 nucleotides read TGTGCCAGCTCCCCCAGGGGCGGCCAAGAGACCCAGTACTTC. It specifies CASSPRGGQETQYF.

Only one count was recorded for this clone. This chain connects TRBV6-1 to TRBJ2-3; tentative D call: TRBD1 (6 bases). Germline V gene lookup returns CDR1 MNHNS and CDR2 SASEGT. This CDR3 region has 15 residues. The V end was cut by 4 bases, the J end by 1 base, with 12 bases between. The CDR3 DNA reads TGTGCCAGCAGTGCCAGGGGTGGGGGCACAGATACGCAGTATTTT. The encoded protein is CASSARGGGTDTQYF.

The rearrangement links TRBV6-5 to TRBJ2-5; D is possibly TRBD2 (6 bases). Per germline, CDR1 MNHEY and CDR2 SVGAGI. Trimming removed 3 bases at V and 5 bases at J, with 13 bases between. The CDR3 loop spans 14 amino acids. In nucleotides, the CDR3 is TGTGCCAGCAGTTATGCTGGGGCGGGGGAGACCCAGTACTTC. This gives the protein CASSYAGAGETQYF.

This chain joins TRBV7-9 and TRBJ2-1, with 9 bases that match TRBD2. CDR1 is SEHNR, CDR2 FQNEAQ, per germline (reference sequence). After removal of 4 bases from V and 9 bases from J, the junction contained 10 bases not matched to a gene. CDR3 length: 15 residues. Here the CDR3 DNA reads TGTGCCAGCAGCTCCCAGCGAGCGGGAGGTGGTGAGCAGTTCTTC. Its translation is CASSSQRAGGGEQFF.

The chain employs TRBV19 and TRBJ2-5, with a weak D call TRBD2 (5 bases). Between the trimmed V and J ends, which lost 5 bases and 5 bases, there was a span of 15 bases. The CDR3 has 14 amino acids. CDR1 is LNHDA and CDR2 is SQIVND in the germline V gene (reference sequence). CDR3 in DNA: TGTGCCAGTAGTTTCAGGCGTAGCGCGGAGACCCAGTACTTC. It yields the protein CASSFRRSAETQYF.

The V call is TRBV20-1, the J call TRBJ1-5; D remains ambiguous. V lost 3 bases and J 4 bases, leaving 7 bases between the germline ends. CDR1 DFQATT and CDR2 SNEGSKA come from the germline V gene (reference sequence). There are 12 residues in the CDR3. The CDR3 here is CSASPGNQPQHF. CDR3 DNA: TGCAGTGCTAGTCCGGGGAATCAGCCCCAGCATTTT.

The chain carries TRBV3-1 (or the pseudogene TRBV3-2) and TRBJ2-1; D is undetermined. This CDR3 has 16 residues. V gave up 4 bases and J gave up 3 bases, with 16 bases separating them. Germline V gene sequence: CDR1 LGHDT, CDR2 YNNKEL (reference sequence). The CDR3 coding sequence is TGTGCCAGCAGCCCCCCAGAGCGAGGCGGCTACAATGAGCAGTTCTTC. Its protein is CASSPPERGGYNEQFF.

In this sample, this clone turned up once. V is TRBV15 and J is TRBJ1-2; D is perhaps TRBD1 (5 bases). V gave up 5 bases and J gave up 5 bases, with 6 bases separating them. The germline V gene encodes CDR1 LNHNV and CDR2 YYDKDF (reference sequence). CDR3 length equals 11 residues. Here the CDR3 reads CATSAGYGYTF. Written as DNA, the CDR3 is TGTGCCACCAGCGCAGGGTATGGCTACACCTTC.

This sequence joins TRBV4-1 and TRBJ1-2; the match to TRBD1 covers 8 bases. With V trimmed by 2 bases and J by 0 bases, 8 bases remained unmatched. CDR3 length: 17 amino acids. Germline assignment: CDR1 MGHRA and CDR2 YSYEKL. In DNA, the CDR3 is TGCGCCAGCAGCCAAACAACAGGGGGATTGTCTAACTATGGCTACACCTTC. Translating gives CASSQTTGGLSNYGYTF.

The chain combines TRBV3-1 (or the pseudogene TRBV3-2) with TRBJ2-2, with 10 bases that match TRBD2. The germline CDR1 and CDR2 sequences are LGHDT and YNNKEL (reference sequence). This CDR3 contains 19 residues. V gave up 0 bases and J gave up 4 bases; unmatched junction bases: 11. The CDR3 nucleotides are TGTGCCAGCAGCCAAGATCTTCGAGCGGGGGGGCCCGGCACCGGGGAGCTGTTTTTT. This gives the protein CASSQDLRAGGPGTGELFF.

The chain combines TRBV9 with TRBJ2-3, with D unresolved. The CDR3 is 13 amino acids. Germline V gene sequence: CDR1 SGDLS, CDR2 YYNGEE. V dropped 3 bases and J dropped 6 bases, with 11 bases sitting between them. This CDR3 reads CASSARTWDTQYF. For the CDR3, the DNA is TGTGCCAGCAGCGCCAGAACGTGGGATACGCAGTATTTT.